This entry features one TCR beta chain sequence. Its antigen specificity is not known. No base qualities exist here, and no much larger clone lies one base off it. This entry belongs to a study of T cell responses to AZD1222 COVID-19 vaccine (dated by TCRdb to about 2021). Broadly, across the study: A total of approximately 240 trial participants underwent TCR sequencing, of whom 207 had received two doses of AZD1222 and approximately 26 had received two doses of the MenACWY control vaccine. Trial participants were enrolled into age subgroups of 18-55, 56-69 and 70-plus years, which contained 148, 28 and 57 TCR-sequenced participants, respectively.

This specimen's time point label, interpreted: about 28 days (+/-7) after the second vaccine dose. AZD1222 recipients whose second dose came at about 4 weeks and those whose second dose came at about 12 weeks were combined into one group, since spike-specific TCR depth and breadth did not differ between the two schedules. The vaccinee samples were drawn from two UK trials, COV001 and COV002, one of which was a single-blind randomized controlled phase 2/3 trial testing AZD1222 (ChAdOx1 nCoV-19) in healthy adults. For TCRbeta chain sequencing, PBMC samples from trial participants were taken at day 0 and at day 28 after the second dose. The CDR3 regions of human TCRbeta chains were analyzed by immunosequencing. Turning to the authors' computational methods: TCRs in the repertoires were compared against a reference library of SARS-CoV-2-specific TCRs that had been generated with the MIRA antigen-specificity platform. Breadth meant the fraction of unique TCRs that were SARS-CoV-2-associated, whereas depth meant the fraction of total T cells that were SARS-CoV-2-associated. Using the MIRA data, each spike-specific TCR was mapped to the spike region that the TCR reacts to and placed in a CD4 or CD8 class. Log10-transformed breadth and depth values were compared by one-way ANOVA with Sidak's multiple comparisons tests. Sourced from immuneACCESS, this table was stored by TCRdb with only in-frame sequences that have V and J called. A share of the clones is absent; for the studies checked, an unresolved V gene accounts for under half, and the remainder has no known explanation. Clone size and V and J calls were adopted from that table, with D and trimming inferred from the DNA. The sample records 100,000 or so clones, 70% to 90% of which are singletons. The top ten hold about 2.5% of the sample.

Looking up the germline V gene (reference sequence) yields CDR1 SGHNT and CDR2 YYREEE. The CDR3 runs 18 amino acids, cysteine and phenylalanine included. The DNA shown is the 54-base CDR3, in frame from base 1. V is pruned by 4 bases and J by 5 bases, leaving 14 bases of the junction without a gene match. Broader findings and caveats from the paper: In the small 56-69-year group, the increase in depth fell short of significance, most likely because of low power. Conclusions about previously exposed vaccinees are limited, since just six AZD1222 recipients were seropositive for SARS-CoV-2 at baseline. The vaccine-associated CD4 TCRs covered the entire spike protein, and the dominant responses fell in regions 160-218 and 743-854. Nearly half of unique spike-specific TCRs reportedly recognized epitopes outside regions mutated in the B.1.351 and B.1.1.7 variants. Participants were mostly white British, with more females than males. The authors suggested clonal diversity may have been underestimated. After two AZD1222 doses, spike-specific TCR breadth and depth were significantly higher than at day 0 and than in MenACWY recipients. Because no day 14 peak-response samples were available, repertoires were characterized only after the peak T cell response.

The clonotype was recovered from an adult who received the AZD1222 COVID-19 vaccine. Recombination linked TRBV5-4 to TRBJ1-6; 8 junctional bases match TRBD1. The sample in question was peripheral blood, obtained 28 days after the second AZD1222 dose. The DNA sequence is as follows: TGTGCCAGCAGCGGGACAGGTCTAAGCCTAGGGGATAATTCACCCCTCCACTTT. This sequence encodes CASSGTGLSLGDNSPLHF. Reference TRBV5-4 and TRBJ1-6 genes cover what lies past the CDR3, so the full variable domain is ETGVTQSPTHLIKTRGQQVTLRCSSQSGHNTVSWYQQALGQGPQFIFQYYREEENGRGNFPPRFSGLQFPNYSSELNVNALELDDSALYLCASSGTGLSLGDNSPLHFGNGTRLTVT.